The sequence of this TCR beta chain was determined in a study of cytomegalovirus exposure and HLA in healthy donors. Notes on the study in general: Upon later analysis, TCR association rates were observed to vary by HLA locus, being highest for DRB1 and lowest for HLA-C. Per published reports, the classifier diagnosed cytomegalovirus status with high specificity and sensitivity. TCR beta V- and J-gene trimming, according to a later analysis, was linked to a missense DCLRE1C variant.

For this clone: Its antigen is still unknown.

In the PCR, 60 Vbeta and 13 Jbeta primers were used. Profiled with immunoSEQ multiplex PCR; TCRdb holds only in-frame clones, not every one. The sample has 150,000 or so clones, about 80% seen once; the top ten hold roughly 2.1%. Germline V lookup: CDR1 MNHEY, CDR2 SVGAGI. CDR3 length: 14 residues. The V segment lost 4 bases and the J segment 1 base; nucleotides outside the gene matches: 2. This receptor was obtained from a woman between 40 and 55 years old in good health and CMV-seronegative. This chain uses TRBV6-5 with TRBJ1-1; the match to TRBD1 covers 8 bases. The sample was PBMCs. CDR3 nucleotides: TGTGCCAGCAGTTTGGGACAGGAGAACACTGAAGCTTTCTTT. This sequence encodes CASSLGQENTEAFF.